One and the same sample provided the 7 T cell receptor beta chains below, sequenced in a study of T-cell reconstitution after alpha-beta-depleted transplantation in children. Unique molecular identifiers were used in preparing the TCRbeta library. TCRdb re-derived calls from the PCR reads in MiXCR, one entry per CDR3 protein. The top ten hold 3% to 3.5% of the sample, which has 190,000 or so distinct CDR3 sequences, around 6.8% seen once. Sample: PBMCs from the stem cell graft donor, taken from the stem cell graft. Receptors originate from a human donor who donated a stem cell graft to a child with Wiskott-Aldrich syndrome.

This clonotype has a count of ten or more. The V call is TRBV27, the J call TRBJ1-2, with D possibly matching TRBD1 (5 bases). V was clipped by 2 bases and J by 3 bases, with 19 bases between them. Germline-derived CDR1 and CDR2 are MNHEY and SMNVEV (reference sequence). The CDR3 totals 17 residues. CDR3 protein: CASSLRGPGSLDYGYTF. The CDR3 nucleotides are TGTGCCAGCAGTTTAAGGGGTCCGGGATCCCTGGACTATGGCTACACCTTC.

In its sample, this clonotype was seen many times. The rearrangement joins TRBV12-3 or TRBV12-4 to TRBJ2-6; TRBD1 matches at 8 bases. CDR3 length: 18 amino acids. V lost 3 bases, J lost 4 bases, and 11 bases stayed unmatched. CDR3 region: CASSLGGRGRKGANVLTF. The DNA for the CDR3 is TGTGCCAGCAGTTTGGGTGGCAGGGGGCGGAAAGGGGCCAACGTCCTGACTTTC.

There are many counts of this clonotype. The chain has TRBV5-1 and TRBJ1-4, with 9 positions matching TRBD1. Germline V lookup: CDR1 SGHRS, CDR2 YFSETQ. The junction had 4 bases not matched to a gene; V was cut back by 0 bases and J by 4 bases. CDR3 length: 16 residues. CDR3 region: CASSLVRDRDNEKLFF. The CDR3 DNA reads as TGCGCCAGCAGCTTGGTTCGGGACAGGGATAATGAAAAACTGTTTTTT.

At least ten counts were recorded for this clonotype. V gene TRBV14 combines with J gene TRBJ1-5; D gene ambiguous. The CDR3 is made up of 13 amino acids. V was clipped by 4 bases and J by 1 base, with 5 bases between them. Per the germline V gene, CDR1 is SGHDN and CDR2 is FVKESK. The CDR3: CASSRNSNQPQHF. CDR3 sequence (DNA): TGTGCCAGCAGCCGTAACAGCAATCAGCCCCAGCATTTT.

Ten or more counts support this clonotype. The V and J genes are TRBV5-1 and TRBJ1-1, with unresolved D. Germline CDR1 and CDR2: SGHRS and YFSETQ. Trimming left V 2 bases short and J 5 bases short, with 19 bases between. This CDR3 has 16 residues. The CDR3, as DNA: TGCGCCAGCAGCTTCCAGGAACATAGAATGGGTACTGAAGCTTTCTTT. This gives the protein CASSFQEHRMGTEAFF.

The chain has TRBV5-1 and TRBJ2-3; maybe TRBD1 (6 bases). The V end lost 0 bases, the J end lost 2 bases, and 10 bases lay between the germline ends. Looked up from germline, CDR1 is SGHRS and CDR2 is YFSETQ. This CDR3 contains 15 residues. The CDR3 sequence is CASSLARGDTDTQYF. As DNA, the CDR3 is TGCGCCAGCAGCTTGGCCAGGGGAGACACAGATACGCAGTATTTT.

Ten or more counts support this clonotype. CDR3 residues: CSVARTGMNTEAFF. The CDR3 DNA reads TGCAGCGTTGCTAGGACAGGGATGAACACTGAAGCTTTCTTT. The rearrangement links TRBV29-1 to TRBJ1-1, with 8 bases aligning to TRBD1. CDR3 length: 14 residues. V lost 4 bases, J lost 0 bases, and 4 bases stayed unmatched. The germline V gene encodes CDR1 SQVTM and CDR2 ANQGSEA.